A selection of T cell receptor beta chains follows, all from one sample in a study of prognosis after radiotherapy for stage I lung cancer. TCRdb analysed the multiplex PCR reads with MiXCR anew, one entry per CDR3 protein. The profile shows about 59,000 distinct CDR3 sequences, around 27% of them singletons. Source: PBMCs, taken before or after stereotactic body radiation therapy (not recorded which). These receptors were obtained from a donor over 45 with non-small cell lung cancer. Both conserved end residues are part of each CDR3. Each record gives: J gene, V gene, CDR3 protein.

>TRBJ2-5|TRBV10-3
CAISVVNSQETQYF
>TRBJ1-4|TRBV5-8
CASSLRGQNEKLFF
>TRBJ2-2|TRBV5-1
CASSITASGTGELFF
>TRBJ2-7|TRBV20-1
CSAPGTTYEQYF
>TRBJ1-5|TRBV28
CASLPADRSNQPQHF
>TRBJ2-2|TRBV6-8
CASSYSPDRGVTGDLFF
>TRBJ1-2|TRBV20-1
CSEAGINYGYTF
>TRBJ2-7|TRBV12-3/TRBV12-4
CASSPWVRQYF
>TRBJ1-4|TRBV25-1
CASSEGGQGNEKLFF
>TRBJ1-6|TRBV12-3/TRBV12-4
CASLGGPGNSPLHF
>TRBJ1-6|TRBV20-1
CSATKGRGDNSPLHF
>TRBJ2-7|TRBV10-3
CAISEYREDEQYF
>TRBJ2-7|TRBV4-1
CASSHSTSSYEQYF
>TRBJ1-1|TRBV20-1
CSASLRQGAVRTEAFF
>TRBJ1-3|TRBV20-1
CSARERKQSSGNTIYF
>TRBJ2-7|TRBV5-1
CASSLGGGDMEQYF
>TRBJ1-1|TRBV2
CASSEGQGEAFF
>TRBJ2-7|TRBV12-3/TRBV12-4
CASSRGSGQTF
>TRBJ2-2|TRBV7-8
CASSPILGELFF
>TRBJ2-7|TRBV28
CASSLWGTGYEQYF
>TRBJ2-2|TRBV9
CASSVGDSGNTGELFF
>TRBJ1-1|TRBV29-1
CSVRQGWNTEAFF
>TRBJ2-3|TRBV4-1
CASSRYTGTDTQYF
>TRBJ2-2|TRBV19
CASSPLGGKIDGELFF
>TRBJ1-5|TRBV7-8
CASSLGGGAGQPQHF
>TRBJ2-1|TRBV2
CASSVLRDNEQFF
>TRBJ1-3|TRBV3-1
CASSYRSSGNTIYF
>TRBJ1-2|TRBV9
CASSITWDSRYGCTF
>TRBJ2-7|TRBV4-2
CASSQDLTGGYYEQYF
>TRBJ1-4|TRBV30
CAWSRTGNEKLFF
>TRBJ1-1|TRBV9
CASSPTEMNTEAFF
>TRBJ1-1|TRBV7-8
CASSLRQGAGAEAFF